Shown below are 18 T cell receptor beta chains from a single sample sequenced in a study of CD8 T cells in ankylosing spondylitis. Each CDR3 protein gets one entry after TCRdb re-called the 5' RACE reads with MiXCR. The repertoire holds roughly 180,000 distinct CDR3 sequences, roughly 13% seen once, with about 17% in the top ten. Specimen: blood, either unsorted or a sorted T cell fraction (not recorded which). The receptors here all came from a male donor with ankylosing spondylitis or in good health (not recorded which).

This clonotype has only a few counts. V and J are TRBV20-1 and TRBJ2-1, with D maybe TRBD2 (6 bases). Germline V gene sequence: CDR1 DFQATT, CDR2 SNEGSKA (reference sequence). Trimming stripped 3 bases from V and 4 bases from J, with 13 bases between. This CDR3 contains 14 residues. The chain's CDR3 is CSASYSGPYNEQFF. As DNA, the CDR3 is TGCAGTGCTAGTTATAGCGGCCCTTACAATGAGCAGTTCTTC.

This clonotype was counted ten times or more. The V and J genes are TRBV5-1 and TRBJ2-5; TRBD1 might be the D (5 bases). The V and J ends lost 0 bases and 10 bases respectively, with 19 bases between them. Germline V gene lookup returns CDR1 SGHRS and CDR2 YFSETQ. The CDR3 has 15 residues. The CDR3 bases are TGCGCCAGCAGCTTGGAGCCACTGGGGCAGGACGGCCAGTACTTC. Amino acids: CASSLEPLGQDGQYF.

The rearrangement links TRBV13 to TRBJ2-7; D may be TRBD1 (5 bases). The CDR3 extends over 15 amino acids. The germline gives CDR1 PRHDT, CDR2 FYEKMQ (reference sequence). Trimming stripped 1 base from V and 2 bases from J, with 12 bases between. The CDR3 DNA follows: TGTGCCAGCAGCTTAGTGGGTGGGGCGGCCTACGAGCAGTACTTC. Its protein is CASSLVGGAAYEQYF.

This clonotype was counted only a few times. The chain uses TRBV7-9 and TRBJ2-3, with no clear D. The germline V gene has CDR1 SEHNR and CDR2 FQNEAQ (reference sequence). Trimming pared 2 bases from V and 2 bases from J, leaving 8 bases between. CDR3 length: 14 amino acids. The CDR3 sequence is CASSLTSYTDTQYF. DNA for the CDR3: TGTGCCAGCAGCTTAACCTCCTACACAGATACGCAGTATTTT.

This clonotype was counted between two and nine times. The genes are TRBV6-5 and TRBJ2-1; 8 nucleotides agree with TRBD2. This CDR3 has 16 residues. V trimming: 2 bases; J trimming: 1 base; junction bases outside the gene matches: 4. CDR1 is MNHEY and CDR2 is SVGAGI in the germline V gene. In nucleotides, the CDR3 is TGTGCCAGCAGTTACCCAGCGGGGGCGTCCTACAATGAGCAGTTCTTC. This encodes CASSYPAGASYNEQFF.

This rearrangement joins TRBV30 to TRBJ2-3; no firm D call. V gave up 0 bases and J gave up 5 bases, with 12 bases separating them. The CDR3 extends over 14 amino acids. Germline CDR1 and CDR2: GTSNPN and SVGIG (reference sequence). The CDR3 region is CAWSVRNNVDTQYF. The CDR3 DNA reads TGTGCCTGGAGTGTACGTAACAACGTAGATACGCAGTATTTT.

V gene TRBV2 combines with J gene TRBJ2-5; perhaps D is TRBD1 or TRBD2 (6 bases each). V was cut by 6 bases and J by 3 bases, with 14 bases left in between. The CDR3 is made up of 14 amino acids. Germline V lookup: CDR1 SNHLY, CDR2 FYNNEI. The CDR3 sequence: CASSRGGGEETQYF. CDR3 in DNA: TGTGCCAGCAGCCGTGGGGGCGGGGAAGAGACCCAGTACTTC.

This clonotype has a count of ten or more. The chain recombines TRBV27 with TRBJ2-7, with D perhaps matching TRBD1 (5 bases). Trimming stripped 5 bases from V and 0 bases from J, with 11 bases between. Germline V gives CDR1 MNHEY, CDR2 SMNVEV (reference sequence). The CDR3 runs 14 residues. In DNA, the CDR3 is TGTGCCAGCAGTGTAGGGGTAAGCTCCTACGAGCAGTACTTC. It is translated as CASSVGVSSYEQYF.

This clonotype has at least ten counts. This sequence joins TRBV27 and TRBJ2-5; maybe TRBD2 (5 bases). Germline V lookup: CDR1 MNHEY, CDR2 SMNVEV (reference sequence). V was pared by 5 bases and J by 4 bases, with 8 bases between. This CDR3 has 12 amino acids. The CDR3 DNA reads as TGTGCCAGCAGTCCCGAGGGAGAGACCCAGTACTTC. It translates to CASSPEGETQYF.

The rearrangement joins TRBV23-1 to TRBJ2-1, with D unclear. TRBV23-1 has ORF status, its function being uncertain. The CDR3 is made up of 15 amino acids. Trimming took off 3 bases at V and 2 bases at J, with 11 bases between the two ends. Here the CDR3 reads CASSHYQDPYNEQFF. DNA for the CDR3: TGCGCCAGCAGTCACTATCAGGATCCCTACAATGAGCAGTTCTTC.

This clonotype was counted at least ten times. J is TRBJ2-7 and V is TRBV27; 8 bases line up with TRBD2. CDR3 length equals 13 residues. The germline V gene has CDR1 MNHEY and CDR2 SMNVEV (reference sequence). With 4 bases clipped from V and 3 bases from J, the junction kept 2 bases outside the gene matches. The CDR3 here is CASSSRGGYEQYF. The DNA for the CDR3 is TGTGCCAGCAGTTCCCGGGGGGGCTACGAGCAGTACTTC.

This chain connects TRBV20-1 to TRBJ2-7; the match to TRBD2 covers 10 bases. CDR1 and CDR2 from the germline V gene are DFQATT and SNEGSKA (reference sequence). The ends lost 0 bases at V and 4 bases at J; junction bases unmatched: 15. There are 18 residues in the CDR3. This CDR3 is CSARDLHAASGGGYEQYF. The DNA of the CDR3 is TGCAGTGCTAGAGATCTGCACGCGGCTAGCGGGGGAGGGTACGAGCAGTACTTC.

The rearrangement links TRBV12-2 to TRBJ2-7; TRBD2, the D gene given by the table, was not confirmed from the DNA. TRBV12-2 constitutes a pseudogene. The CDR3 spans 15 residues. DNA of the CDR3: TGTGCAAGTCGCTCCCTAGCGGGAGGTATGGTCAAGCAGTACTTC. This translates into CASRSLAGGMVKQYF.

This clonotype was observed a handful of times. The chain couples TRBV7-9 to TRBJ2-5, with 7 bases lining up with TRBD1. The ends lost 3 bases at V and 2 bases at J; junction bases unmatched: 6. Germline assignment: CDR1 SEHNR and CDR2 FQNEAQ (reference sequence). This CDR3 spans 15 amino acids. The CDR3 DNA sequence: TGTGCCAGCAGCTTCCGACAGGGAGATCAAGAGACCCAGTACTTC. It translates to CASSFRQGDQETQYF.

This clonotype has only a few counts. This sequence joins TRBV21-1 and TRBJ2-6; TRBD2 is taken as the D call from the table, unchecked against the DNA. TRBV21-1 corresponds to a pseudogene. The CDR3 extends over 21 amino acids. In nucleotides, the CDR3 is TGTGCCAGCAGCGGGGCAGGGCCCCGATATGCTTCTTGCTCTGGGGCCAACGTCCTGACTTTC. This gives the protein CASSGAGPRYASCSGANVLTF.

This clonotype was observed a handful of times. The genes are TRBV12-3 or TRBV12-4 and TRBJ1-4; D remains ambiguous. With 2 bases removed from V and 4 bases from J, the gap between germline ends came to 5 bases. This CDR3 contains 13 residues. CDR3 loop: CASSLIVNEKLFF. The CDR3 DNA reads TGTGCCAGCAGTTTAATAGTTAATGAAAAACTGTTTTTT.

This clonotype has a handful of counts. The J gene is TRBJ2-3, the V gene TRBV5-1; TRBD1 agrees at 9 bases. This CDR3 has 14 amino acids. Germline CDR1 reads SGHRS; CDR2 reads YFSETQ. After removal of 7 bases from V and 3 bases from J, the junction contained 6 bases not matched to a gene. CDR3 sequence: CASDPGQGTDTQYF. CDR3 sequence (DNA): TGCGCCAGCGATCCGGGACAGGGAACAGATACGCAGTATTTT.

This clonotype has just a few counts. The CDR3 spells CASSSRGQSDEQYF. DNA of the CDR3: TGTGCCAGCAGTTCAAGGGGGCAGAGCGACGAGCAGTACTTC. The chain couples TRBV12-3 or TRBV12-4 to TRBJ2-7, with TRBD1 identical over 7 bases. With 4 bases clipped from V and 5 bases from J, the junction kept 8 bases outside the gene matches. The CDR3 has 14 amino acids.